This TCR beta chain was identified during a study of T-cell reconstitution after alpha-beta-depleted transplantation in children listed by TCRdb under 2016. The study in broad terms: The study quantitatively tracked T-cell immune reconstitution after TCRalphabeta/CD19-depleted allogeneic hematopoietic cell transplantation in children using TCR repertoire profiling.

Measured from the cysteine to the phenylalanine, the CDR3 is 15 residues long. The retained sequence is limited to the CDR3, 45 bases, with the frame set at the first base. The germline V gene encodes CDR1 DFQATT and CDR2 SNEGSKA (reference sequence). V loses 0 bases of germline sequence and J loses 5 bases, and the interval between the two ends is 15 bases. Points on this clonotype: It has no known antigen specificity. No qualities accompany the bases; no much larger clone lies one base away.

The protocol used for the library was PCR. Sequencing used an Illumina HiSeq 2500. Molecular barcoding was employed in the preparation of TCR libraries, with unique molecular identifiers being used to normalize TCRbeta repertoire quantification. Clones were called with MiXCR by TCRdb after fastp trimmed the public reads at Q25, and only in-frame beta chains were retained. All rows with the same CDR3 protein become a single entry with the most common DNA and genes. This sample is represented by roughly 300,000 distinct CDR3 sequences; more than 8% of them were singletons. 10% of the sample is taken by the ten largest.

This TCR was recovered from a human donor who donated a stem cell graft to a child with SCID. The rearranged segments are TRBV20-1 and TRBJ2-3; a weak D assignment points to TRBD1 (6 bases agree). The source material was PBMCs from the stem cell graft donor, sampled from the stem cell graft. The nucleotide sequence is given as TGCAGTGCTAGAGATCCTGACAGGTGGCTAGATACGCAGTATTTT. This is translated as CSARDPDRWLDTQYF.